Each of the 16 T cell receptor beta chains below was sequenced from the same sample in a study of blood T cell repertoires in COVID-19. Profiling relied on immunoSEQ multiplex PCR, and the TCRdb table lists in-frame clones only, not all of them. The sample records under 250,000 clones, around 83% being singletons. The sample taken for sequencing was peripheral blood. These receptors all come from a man aged 35 to 55 with active or convalescent COVID-19.

This sequence joins TRBV3-1 (or the pseudogene TRBV3-2) and TRBJ2-7, with a weak D call TRBD2 (5 bases). Per the germline V gene, CDR1 is LGHDT and CDR2 is YNNKEL (reference sequence). The CDR3 sequence is 15 residues long. Trimming took off 1 base at V and 5 bases at J, with 15 bases between the two ends. CDR3 coding DNA: TGTGCCAGCAGCCAAGTGCAGGCTGGGGAGAACGAGCAGTACTTC. Translating gives CASSQVQAGENEQYF.

In this sample, this clone turned up once. The rearrangement joins TRBV3-1 (or the pseudogene TRBV3-2) to TRBJ1-5; 9 positions agree with TRBD1. Germline V gene lookup returns CDR1 LGHDT and CDR2 YNNKEL (reference sequence). V lost 4 bases and J lost 8; bases outside the gene matches: 9. The length of the CDR3 is 15 residues. CDR3 sequence reads: CASSPGTGILEPQHF. The DNA for the CDR3 is TGTGCCAGCAGCCCAGGGACAGGGATTCTGGAGCCCCAGCATTTT.

The chain links TRBV2 to TRBJ1-3; no firm D call. This CDR3 spans 15 amino acids. V lost 4 bases and J lost 4, with 14 bases in between. Germline V gene lookup returns CDR1 SNHLY and CDR2 FYNNEI. The CDR3 DNA follows: TGTGCCAGCAGTGCCGACAAGCCCGCCGGAAACACCATATATTTT. Protein product: CASSADKPAGNTIYF.

This chain uses TRBV10-3 with TRBJ1-6; D perhaps matches TRBD1 (6 bases). The length of the CDR3 is 16 residues. Per germline, CDR1 ENHRY and CDR2 SYGVKD. Trimming cost V 6 bases and J 0 bases, with 12 bases left between them. The CDR3 loop reads CAIRQGLSSYNSPLHF. For the CDR3, the DNA is TGTGCCATCAGACAGGGTCTAAGCTCCTATAATTCACCCCTCCACTTT.

The chain has TRBV24-1 and TRBJ2-1; the match to TRBD2 covers 7 bases. Germline loops: CDR1 KGHDR, CDR2 SFDVKD. The CDR3 has 16 residues. Trimming at V came to 5 bases and at J to 7 bases, leaving 13 bases not matched to a gene. CDR3 loop: CATSGGGGSLGNEQFF. CDR3 coding DNA: TGTGCCACCAGTGGAGGCGGCGGGAGCCTAGGGAATGAGCAGTTCTTC.

The chain joins TRBV6-5 to TRBJ1-5, with 8 bases fitting TRBD1. The ends lost 9 bases at V and 4 bases at J; junction bases unmatched: 8. The CDR3 extends over 14 amino acids. Germline values: CDR1 MNHEY, CDR2 SVGAGI. The CDR3: CARDREGGNQPQHF. CDR3 DNA sequence: TGTGCCAGGGACAGGGAGGGAGGGAATCAGCCCCAGCATTTT.

On this clone: The sample carries other DNA sequences with the same CDR3. The chain combines TRBV4-3 with TRBJ2-3; 8 bases agree with TRBD2. Germline-derived CDR1 and CDR2 are LGHNA and YSLEER. J lost 5 bases, V lost 3 bases, and 10 bases had no gene match. This CDR3 comprises 16 residues. In nucleotides, the CDR3 is TGCGCCAGCAGCCAGGTAGCGGGGACCACCGGAGATACGCAGTATTTT. Its protein product is CASSQVAGTTGDTQYF.

The chain employs TRBV6-2 or TRBV6-3 and TRBJ1-1; D is unresolved. The CDR3 sequence is 16 residues long. From germline, CDR1 is MNHEY and CDR2 SVGEGT. V dropped 0 bases and J dropped 1 base, with 12 bases sitting between them. CDR3 sequence: CASSYSRARGNTEAFF. DNA of the CDR3: TGTGCCAGCAGTTACTCGAGGGCGCGGGGGAACACTGAAGCTTTCTTT.

The rearrangement links TRBV19 to TRBJ1-5, with 7 bases identical to TRBD1. The V segment lost 3 bases and the J segment 0 bases; nucleotides outside the gene matches: 8. The germline V gene has CDR1 LNHDA and CDR2 SQIVND (reference sequence). The CDR3 spans 17 residues. This CDR3 is CASSIFGTEGSNQPQHF. Here the CDR3 DNA reads TGTGCCAGTAGTATCTTCGGGACAGAAGGTAGCAATCAGCCCCAGCATTTT.

This clone was recorded once. This chain links TRBV12-1 with TRBJ1-6; the D call of TRBD1 is as the table states it, not checked on the DNA. TRBV12-1 is termed a pseudogene. The CDR3 covers 17 residues. CDR3: CASSPGQGLCYNSPLHF. The CDR3 DNA reads TGTGCCAGCAGCCCTGGACAGGGTTTGTGCTATAATTCACCCCTCCACTTT.

The chain has TRBV7-8 and TRBJ2-1; 11 bases fit TRBD2. After removal of 1 base from V and 4 bases from J, the junction contained 3 bases not matched to a gene. This CDR3 region has 16 residues. The germline V gene encodes CDR1 SGHVS and CDR2 FQNEAQ. The DNA of the CDR3 is TGTGCCAGCAGCTTAGTCGGGACTAGCGGTTACAATGAGCAGTTCTTC. Protein: CASSLVGTSGYNEQFF.

J is TRBJ1-2 and V is TRBV6-5, with D uncertain. The V gene's germline CDR1 is MNHEY and CDR2 SVGAGI. The V end was cut by 6 bases, the J end by 4 bases, with 12 bases between. The CDR3 is 13 residues long. CDR3 sequence reads: CASRVPGSYGYTF. The DNA of the CDR3 is TGTGCCAGCAGGGTCCCGGGTAGCTATGGCTACACCTTC.

CDR3 residues: CASSLVGLAALSTDTQYF. CDR3 bases: TGCGCCAGCAGCTTGGTAGGACTAGCGGCACTTAGCACAGATACGCAGTATTTT. The chain employs TRBV5-1 and TRBJ2-3; TRBD2 matches at 10 bases. This CDR3 has 18 residues. V dropped 0 bases and J dropped 0; count of bases not matched to a gene: 7. The V gene's germline CDR1 is SGHRS and CDR2 YFSETQ.

The chain links TRBV19 to TRBJ1-4; perhaps TRBD1 as D (5 bases). In germline, CDR1 is LNHDA, CDR2 SQIVND (reference sequence). The CDR3 loop spans 15 amino acids. V lost 3 bases and J lost 0, with 8 bases in between. The CDR3 protein is CASSIDSATNEKLFF. The DNA of the CDR3 is TGTGCCAGTAGTATCGACAGTGCAACTAATGAAAAACTGTTTTTT.

CDR3 sequence reads: CASTGLAGDEQFF. The CDR3 DNA is TGTGCCAGCACCGGACTAGCGGGAGATGAGCAGTTCTTC. V is TRBV2 and J is TRBJ2-1; 13 nucleotides match TRBD2. The CDR3 totals 13 residues. Per the germline V gene, CDR1 is SNHLY and CDR2 is FYNNEI. V lost 7 bases, J lost 8 bases, and 2 bases stayed unmatched.

V usage is TRBV5-6 and J usage is TRBJ1-5; TRBD1 might be the D (6 bases). V was trimmed by 0 bases and J by 7 bases, leaving 11 bases between them. There are 14 residues in the CDR3. The V gene's germline CDR1 is SGHDT and CDR2 YYEEEE. The CDR3 DNA sequence: TGTGCCAGCAGCTTGGCAGGGGAAAGGCAGCCCCAGCATTTT. This sequence encodes CASSLAGERQPQHF. Full variable domain (rest looked up from reference TRBV5-6 and TRBJ1-5): DAGVTQSPTHLIKTRGQQVTLRCSPKSGHDTVSWYQQALGQGPQFIFQYYEEEERQRGNFPDRFSGHQFPNYSSELNVNALLLGDSALYLCASSLAGERQPQHFGDGTRLSIL.